The 19 T cell receptor beta chains below come from one sample, sequenced in a study of T cell clonotyping in hematopoietic cell transplantation. Method: immunoSEQ multiplex PCR; TCRdb's copy keeps in-frame clones and lacks some. The data hold 15,000 to 20,000 clones, with 77% observed a single time. Stated time point: recipient sample about 28 days before transplant, after cytoreduction. Here the sequenced sample was peripheral blood mononuclear cells, taken before stem cell transplant. Receptors originate from a man aged 55 to 69 with acute myeloid leukemia. Some clones in this sample may be carry-over from other donors' samples.

The V call is TRBV6-5, the J call TRBJ1-1; possibly TRBD1 for D (5 bases). V was shortened by 5 bases and J by 0 bases, with 10 bases between the two germline ends. CDR1 and CDR2 (germline): MNHEY, SVGAGI. The CDR3 has 14 amino acids. The CDR3, as DNA: TGTGCCAGCAGTCTAGGGGACCTGAACACTGAAGCTTTCTTT. Protein sequence: CASSLGDLNTEAFF.

This rearrangement joins TRBV5-6 to TRBJ1-2; no clear D gene. V lost 4 bases and J lost 0, with 13 bases in between. The germline V gene has CDR1 SGHDT and CDR2 YYEEEE. The CDR3 contains 15 residues. The DNA of the CDR3 is TGTGCCAGCAGCCCCGATAACGGGGCTAACTATGGCTACACCTTC. It translates to CASSPDNGANYGYTF.

This clone was recorded only once. V is TRBV11-2 and J is TRBJ1-2; D is undetermined. Germline V gene lookup returns CDR1 SGHAT and CDR2 FQNNGV. V was trimmed by 4 bases and J by 6 bases, leaving 15 bases between them. This CDR3 spans 14 amino acids. The CDR3 DNA is TGTGCCAGCAGCTCTATGGGAGGGAACGATGGCTACACCTTC. Translation: CASSSMGGNDGYTF.

The rearrangement links TRBV30 to TRBJ1-2, with 9 bases fitting TRBD1. This CDR3 region has 13 residues. The V and J ends lost 4 bases and 4 bases, in that order; junction bases with no gene match: 4. From germline, CDR1 is GTSNPN and CDR2 SVGIG (reference sequence). The CDR3 nucleotides are TGTGCCTGGATCCCGGACAGGGGCTATGGCTACACCTTC. Translation: CAWIPDRGYGYTF.

The V call is TRBV6-1, the J call TRBJ2-7; 7 bases map to TRBD1. This CDR3 has 16 residues. J lost 3 bases, V lost 4 bases, and 12 bases had no gene match. Germline values: CDR1 MNHNS, CDR2 SASEGT. CDR3 sequence: CASSVGDRQVHYEQYF. The CDR3 DNA reads TGTGCCAGCAGTGTGGGGGACAGACAAGTACACTACGAGCAGTACTTC.

This chain joins TRBV7-9 and TRBJ2-7, with D possibly being TRBD2 (6 bases). This CDR3 is 16 amino acids long. Germline V gene sequence: CDR1 SEHNR, CDR2 FQNEAQ (reference sequence). Trimming took off 5 bases at V and 3 bases at J, with 20 bases between the two ends. CDR3 region: CASSATPGLGYYEQYF. DNA of the CDR3: TGTGCCAGCAGCGCCACACCGGGACTGGGATACTACGAGCAGTACTTC. The full variable domain, completed using reference TRBV7-9 and TRBJ2-7, is DTGVSQNPRHKITKRGQNVTFRCDPISEHNRLYWYRQTLGQGPEFLTYFQNEAQLEKSRLLSDRFSAERPKGSFSTLEIQRTEQGDSAMYLCASSATPGLGYYEQYFGPGTRLTVT.

The chain has TRBV5-1 and TRBJ2-2, with D possibly matching TRBD2 (5 bases). Germline assignment: CDR1 SGHRS and CDR2 YFSETQ. The CDR3 is 15 residues long. V was trimmed by 0 bases and J by 1 base, leaving 7 bases between them. The CDR3 DNA reads as TGCGCCAGCAGCTTGGGGACTGAGAACACCGGGGAGCTGTTTTTT. Protein product: CASSLGTENTGELFF.

Comment on this clone: Relative to the germline gene, one junction end is altered; a read error may explain this. The J gene is TRBJ2-7, the V gene TRBV6-6, with 7 nucleotides matching TRBD2. The CDR3 has 15 residues. CDR1 and CDR2 (germline): MNHNY, SVGAGI (reference sequence). CDR3 sequence (DNA): TGTGCCAGCAGTTACCTAGCGGCTGCCTCCTCCGAGCAGTACTTC. Translated, it gives CASSYLAAASSEQYF.

The CDR3 DNA reads as TGTGCCAGCAGTCGCCCCCGCATGTGGACTAGCGGGTGGAATGAGCAGTTCTTC. This sequence encodes CASSRPRMWTSGWNEQFF. The chain couples TRBV27 to TRBJ2-1; TRBD2 matches at 11 bases. CDR1 is MNHEY, CDR2 SMNVEV, per germline (reference sequence). The length of the CDR3 is 18 residues. Unmatched junction bases numbered 16, after V lost 5 bases and J lost 7 bases.

V usage is TRBV6-5 and J usage is TRBJ1-1; the D gene is possibly TRBD1 (5 bases). Trimming took off 6 bases at V and 3 bases at J, with 17 bases between the two ends. There are 15 residues in the CDR3. Looked up from germline, CDR1 is MNHEY and CDR2 is SVGAGI. The DNA for the CDR3 is TGTGCCAGCAGCAGGTTACTCGGCAGGGACACTGAAGCTTTCTTT. This encodes CASSRLLGRDTEAFF.

This chain uses TRBV30 with TRBJ1-2; D uncertain. The CDR3 spans 12 residues. V was pared by 3 bases and J by 7 bases, with 12 bases between. Germline-derived CDR1 and CDR2 are GTSNPN and SVGIG (reference sequence). The CDR3 DNA reads as TGTGCCTGGAGCCGCCAATCGGGTGGCTACACCTTC. This sequence encodes CAWSRQSGGYTF.

J is TRBJ1-5 and V is TRBV19, with D possibly matching TRBD1 (5 bases). Per germline, CDR1 LNHDA and CDR2 SQIVND (reference sequence). The CDR3 extends over 14 amino acids. The ends were cut back, 5 bases at V and 4 bases at J, with 12 bases in the middle. The CDR3 bases are TGTGCCAGTAGTGCCCCGGGACCTAATCAGCCCCAGCATTTT. Translating it yields CASSAPGPNQPQHF. Drawing the rest from reference TRBV19 and TRBJ1-5, the complete variable domain is DGGITQSPKYLFRKEGQNVTLSCEQNLNHDAMYWYRQDPGQGLRLIYYSQIVNDFQKGDIAEGYSVSREKKESFPLTVTSAQKNPTAFYLCASSAPGPNQPQHFGDGTRLSIL.

The V call is TRBV11-2, the J call TRBJ1-1; 7 bases line up with TRBD1. V was pared by 8 bases and J by 6 bases, with 6 bases of the junction left unmatched. The germline CDR1 and CDR2 sequences are SGHAT and FQNNGV. This CDR3 comprises 12 residues. The CDR3 here is CASPGQSPEAFF. DNA of the CDR3: TGTGCCAGCCCGGGACAGTCCCCTGAAGCTTTCTTT.

The chain has TRBV19 and TRBJ1-4, with TRBD1 matching over 10 bases. There are 15 residues in the CDR3. Germline V gives CDR1 LNHDA, CDR2 SQIVND (reference sequence). V lost 4 bases and J lost 2; bases outside the gene matches: 1. The CDR3 is CASSTDRGTNEKLFF. Here the CDR3 DNA reads TGTGCCAGTAGTACGGACAGGGGGACTAATGAAAAACTGTTTTTT.

The V gene is TRBV5-8, the J gene TRBJ1-4; D gene ambiguous. The V gene lost 0 bases and the J gene lost 10 bases, with 10 bases spanning the gap. The CDR3 contains 13 residues. The germline CDR1 and CDR2 sequences are SGHTS and YDEGEE. The CDR3, as DNA: TGTGCCAGCAGCTTGGTCCGGGGTGTAAAACTGTTTTTT. Its protein product is CASSLVRGVKLFF.

The V gene is TRBV11-3, the J gene TRBJ2-7, with D uncertain. The ends were cut back, 2 bases at V and 4 bases at J, with 6 bases in the middle. Germline loops: CDR1 SGHNT, CDR2 YENEEA. The CDR3 contains 12 residues. CDR3 DNA: TGTGCCAGCAGCTTAAGGGAATACGAGCAGTACTTC. It yields the protein CASSLREYEQYF.

This clone was observed a handful of times. CDR3 loop: CASSPVRSGELFF. The CDR3 DNA follows: TGTGCCAGCAGCCCAGTCCGGTCTGGGGAGCTGTTTTTT. The chain has TRBV7-2 and TRBJ2-2; no reliable D call. From germline, CDR1 is SGHTA and CDR2 FQGNSA. The germline V and J ends were trimmed by 5 bases and 8 bases, with 12 bases remaining between them. There are 13 residues in the CDR3.

This sequence joins TRBV6-5 and TRBJ2-4; D is perhaps TRBD2 (7 bases). The CDR3 has 16 amino acids. The germline CDR1 and CDR2 sequences are MNHEY and SVGAGI. Trimming removed 3 bases from V and 0 bases from J, with 12 bases in between. CDR3 sequence (DNA): TGTGCCAGCAGTTATAGGGGGAGGGAAGCCAAAAACATTCAGTACTTC. Residues: CASSYRGREAKNIQYF.

CDR3 in DNA: TGTGCCTGGAGTGTACAGTCCTCCTACGAGCAGTACTTC. This sequence encodes CAWSVQSSYEQYF. The genes are TRBV30 and TRBJ2-7, with no clear D. The V gene's germline CDR1 is GTSNPN and CDR2 SVGIG (reference sequence). The CDR3 extends over 13 amino acids. Between the trimmed V and J ends, which lost 0 bases and 0 bases, there was a span of 6 bases.